These 30 T cell receptor beta chains share one sample of origin, sequenced in a study of tumor and adjacent non-tumor tissue in lung cancer. This sample's RNA came from whole unsorted tissue. Three rounds of nested PCR, following a modified ARM-PCR protocol, produced the TCRbeta library. TCRdb called the multiplex PCR reads again in MiXCR, with one record for every CDR3 protein. The data show about 70,000 distinct CDR3 sequences, with around 73% seen just once and 28% held by the top ten. Material for sequencing was lung tumor tissue. All receptors derive from a man between 60 and 70 years old with non-small cell lung cancer.

The chain's CDR3 is CASSLNYEQYF. The CDR3 nucleotides are TGTGCCAGCAGCTTAAACTACGAGCAGTACTTC. V and J are TRBV7-9 and TRBJ2-7; no firm D call. This CDR3 is built from 11 residues. CDR1 and CDR2 from the germline V gene are SEHNR and FQNEAQ (reference sequence). Trimming removed 2 bases at V and 3 bases at J, with 2 bases between.

Comment on this clonotype: The junction does not match germline at one end; this may be a read error. This chain joins TRBV11-1 and TRBJ1-1, with D possibly matching TRBD1 (5 bases). The germline CDR1 and CDR2 sequences are SGHAT and FQDESV (reference sequence). The CDR3 loop spans 13 amino acids. The CDR3 protein is CASSLAPGTEAFF. The CDR3 nucleotides read TGTGCTAGCAGCTTAGCGCCGGGGACGGAAGCTTTCTTT.

Remarks on this clonotype: The junction departs from germline at one end; a sequencing error may be responsible. This chain connects TRBV11-1 to TRBJ2-1; 8 bases are a match to TRBD1. CDR3 length: 15 residues. Germline V gene data show CDR1 as SGHAT and CDR2 as FQDESV (reference sequence). The CDR3 nucleotides are TGTGCCAGCAGCCCCGACAGGGGCTCCTATAATGAGCAGCTCTTC. This sequence encodes CASSPDRGSYNEQLF.

Points on this clonotype: A read error may produce the germline difference seen at one junction end. V and J are TRBV6-1 and TRBJ1-5; possibly TRBD1 for D (5 bases). CDR3 length: 11 amino acids. Germline lookup yields CDR1 MNHNS and CDR2 SASEGT. DNA of the CDR3: TGTGCCAGCAGTGTGGCGGGGACCCAGAATTTT. It is translated as CASSVAGTQNF.

V is TRBV29-1 and J is TRBJ2-5; TRBD1 agrees at 7 bases. This CDR3 is built from 15 residues. The J segment lost 2 bases and the V segment lost 7 bases, leaving 13 bases of the junction unmatched. CDR1 is SQVTM and CDR2 is ANQGSEA in the germline V gene. The CDR3 sequence: CSEWGSTGDQETQYF. The CDR3 DNA reads TGCAGCGAGTGGGGCAGTACAGGGGATCAAGAGACCCAGTACTTC.

Notes on this clonotype: The junction departs from germline at one end; a sequencing error may be responsible. This sequence joins TRBV6-2 or TRBV6-3 and TRBJ2-3; 12 positions match TRBD2. Germline assignment: CDR1 MNHEY and CDR2 SVGEGT. The CDR3 has 18 amino acids. Written as DNA, the CDR3 is TGTGTCAGCAGTTACTCCATGACTAGCGGGGGTCTCACAGATACGCAGTATTTT. Its protein is CVSSYSMTSGGLTDTQYF.

V is TRBV20-1 and J is TRBJ2-7; 7 bases line up with TRBD2. Trimming took 5 bases from V and 7 from J; bases not matched to a gene: 8. The CDR3 covers 12 residues. From germline, CDR1 is DFQATT and CDR2 SNEGSKA (reference sequence). CDR3 sequence reads: CSARAGDREQYF. The CDR3 nucleotides are TGCAGTGCTCGGGCGGGAGATAGGGAGCAGTACTTC.

Note on this clonotype: A junction boundary mismatches the germline segment, possibly from a read error. The chain is built from TRBV20-1 and TRBJ2-7, with 7 bases lining up with TRBD1. This CDR3 contains 12 residues. Germline V CDR1 and CDR2: DFQATT, SNEGSKA (reference sequence). The DNA for the CDR3 is TGTGGTGCGAGGGACAGACACGACGAGCAGTACTTC. This translates into CGARDRHDEQYF.

Worth noting for this clonotype: One end of the junction does not line up with germline, which may come from a read error. J is TRBJ2-4 and V is TRBV5-1, with 11 nucleotides matching TRBD2. The CDR3 covers 15 residues. Per germline, CDR1 SGHRS and CDR2 YFSETQ. The CDR3, as DNA: TGCGCCAGCAGCGATGAACTAGCGGGAGAAAACATTCAGTATTTC. Translation: CASSDELAGENIQYF.

This rearrangement joins TRBV5-6 to TRBJ2-1; TRBD2 is a possible D gene (6 bases). Looked up from germline, CDR1 is SGHDT and CDR2 is YYEEEE. V was shortened by 4 bases and J by 8 bases, with 40 bases between the two germline ends. This CDR3 has 22 amino acids. The CDR3 DNA reads TGTGCCAGCAGCCCGCCCCGGGGATCGAGGCTAGCGTGCCCACTCCAATACCATGAGCAGTTCTTC. Protein: CASSPPRGSRLACPLQYHEQFF.

CDR3 in DNA: TGTACCGGCAGTCGCGACAGGGGTTACGAGCAGTACTTC. It specifies CTGSRDRGYEQYF. The chain is built from TRBV6-5 and TRBJ2-7; 8 bases agree with TRBD1. The CDR3 contains 13 residues. Germline V gives CDR1 MNHEY, CDR2 SVGAGI.

This clonotype was recorded a few times. This sequence may be a read error, since a much larger clone differs from it by one base. The V call is TRBV6-2 or TRBV6-3, the J call TRBJ2-1; 7 bases match TRBD2. The CDR3 consists of 12 residues. CDR1 MNHEY and CDR2 SVGEGT come from the germline V gene. The CDR3 region is CDSSQTSVEQFF. The CDR3 DNA follows: TGTGACAGCAGCCAAACTAGCGTTGAGCAGTTCTTC.

Notes on this clonotype: The junction departs from germline at one end; a sequencing error may be responsible. The gene calls are TRBV6-6 and TRBJ2-5; D call uncertain. This CDR3 spans 16 amino acids. Germline V gene sequence: CDR1 MNHNY, CDR2 SVGAGI (reference sequence). CDR3 sequence reads: CASGYSWSPAEETQYF. The DNA for the CDR3 is TGTGCCAGCGGTTACTCGTGGTCACCGGCCGAAGAGACCCAGTACTTC.

This clonotype was observed a few times. A much larger clone lies one base from this, so it may be a read error. This chain connects TRBV7-8 to TRBJ2-7; D uncertain. The CDR3 spans 15 residues. The germline V and J ends were trimmed by 7 bases and 2 bases, with 18 bases remaining between them. Germline CDR1 and CDR2: SGHVS and FQNEAQ. The CDR3 region is CASMDDMGRTYEQYF. The CDR3 DNA follows: TGTGCCAGCATGGATGACATGGGAAGGACCTACGAGCAGTACTTC.

As regards this clonotype: The junction departs from the called germline gene at one end, perhaps through a read error. This sequence joins TRBV29-1 and TRBJ2-2; D may be TRBD2 (5 bases). The CDR3 extends over 14 amino acids. CDR1 and CDR2 from the germline V gene are SQVTM and ANQGSEA. CDR3 sequence: CSVFSMGSSGELFF. The CDR3 coding sequence is TGCAGCGTTTTCAGCATGGGAAGTTCCGGGGAGCTGTTTTTC.

The V call is TRBV20-1, the J call TRBJ2-1, with TRBD2 matching 13 bases. The CDR3 runs 14 residues. V lost 4 bases to trimming and J lost 15 bases; unmatched junction nucleotides: 12. Germline V lookup: CDR1 DFQATT, CDR2 SNEGSKA (reference sequence). CDR3 region: CSAILAGGGNGRFF. The CDR3 DNA reads as TGCAGTGCTATACTAGCGGGAGGGGGCAATGGGCGGTTCTTC.

In DNA, the CDR3 is TGCAGTGTTAGTGGGGACATTGGGACCGGGGAGCTGTTTTTT. As protein: CSVSGDIGTGELFF. This chain uses TRBV20-1 with TRBJ2-2; D is perhaps TRBD1 (6 bases). The ends were cut back, 7 bases at V and 5 bases at J, with 17 bases in the middle. The CDR3 loop spans 14 amino acids. The germline gives CDR1 DFQATT, CDR2 SNEGSKA (reference sequence).

This clonotype was observed a handful of times. A much larger clone sits a single nucleotide away, making a read error possible. The chain is built from TRBV29-1 and TRBJ2-3; TRBD1 agrees at 9 bases. This CDR3 comprises 13 residues. The germline CDR1 and CDR2 sequences are SQVTM and ANQGSEA. The CDR3 DNA follows: TGCAGCGTTAGGACAGGGGCCACAGATATGCAGTATTTT. It translates to CSVRTGATDMQYF.

Concerning this clonotype itself: At one boundary the junction diverges from the germline segment, which might be a read error. This rearrangement joins TRBV6-5 to TRBJ1-2, with D possibly being TRBD1 (5 bases). Germline V gene sequence: CDR1 MNHEY, CDR2 SVGAGI. The CDR3 is 14 residues long. CDR3 bases: TGTGCCAGCAGACCTCGGACAATCCTCAATGGTTACACCTTC. Translating gives CASRPRTILNGYTF.

To note about this clonotype: A junction boundary mismatches the germline segment, possibly from a read error. This chain links TRBV20-1 with TRBJ1-5; 8 nucleotides agree with TRBD1. The germline V gene encodes CDR1 DFQATT and CDR2 SNEGSKA (reference sequence). The CDR3 is made up of 13 amino acids. The CDR3 spells CSVRGQGRKKQHF. CDR3 bases: TGCAGTGTTAGAGGACAGGGACGGAAGAAACAGCATTTT.

The sample holds a few counts of this clonotype. A read error is likely, as this CDR3 ends without the conserved phenylalanine or tryptophan. This chain joins TRBV28 and TRBJ1-1; D gene ambiguous. The CDR3 length is 13 residues. Per germline, CDR1 MDHEN and CDR2 SYDVKM. CDR3: CGSLLGMNTEAFC. The DNA for the CDR3 is TGTGGCAGCCTCCTTGGGATGAACACTGAAGCTTTCTGT.

This clonotype came up a few times. V gene TRBV29-1 combines with J gene TRBJ2-1; D uncertain. V was pared by 4 bases and J by 9 bases, with 19 bases between. The CDR3 sequence is 14 residues long. CDR1 and CDR2 from the germline V gene are SQVTM and ANQGSEA. The CDR3 bases are TGCAGCGTTGGATTAACTGGAGAACTGGCTGAGCAGTTCTTC. The encoded protein is CSVGLTGELAEQFF.

The V call is TRBV29-1, the J call TRBJ1-1; maybe TRBD1 (5 bases). The CDR3 spans 14 residues. Germline V lookup: CDR1 SQVTM, CDR2 ANQGSEA. Trimming removed 6 bases from V and 4 bases from J, with 18 bases in between. CDR3 coding DNA: TGCAGCGTGAAGGACATGGGAGCGGCCACTGAAGCTTTCTTT. It yields the protein CSVKDMGAATEAFF.

This clonotype was observed once. At one of its ends the junction is not consistent with the germline gene, which may arise from a read error. Here the CDR3 reads CASSDIEGRGNHPQHF. CDR3 nucleotides: TGTGCCAGCAGTGATATTGAAGGCAGGGGAAATCACCCCCAGCATTTT. This chain uses TRBV6-1 with TRBJ1-5; TRBD1 might be the D (6 bases). This CDR3 is built from 16 residues. Germline loops: CDR1 MNHNS, CDR2 SASEGT.

The gene calls are TRBV20-1 and TRBJ2-7; no clear D. The germline V gene encodes CDR1 DFQATT and CDR2 SNEGSKA (reference sequence). The ends were cut back, 6 bases at V and 6 bases at J, with 12 bases in the middle. The CDR3 is made up of 11 amino acids. This CDR3 reads CSAENSCEQYF. The CDR3 DNA follows: TGCAGTGCGGAGAACAGTTGCGAGCAGTACTTC.

Note on this clonotype: An end of the junction differs from the germline gene, which may be a read error. The V call is TRBV29-1, the J call TRBJ1-1; tentatively, D is TRBD1 (5 bases). The CDR3 consists of 14 residues. Germline V gene lookup returns CDR1 SQVTM and CDR2 ANQGSEA. This CDR3 reads CCVSGTGTDTESFF. For the CDR3, the DNA is TGCTGCGTTAGCGGTACGGGGACCGACACTGAATCTTTCTTT.

A word on this clonotype: Its ends do not fully match the called genes, so a read error is possible. V usage is TRBV29-1 and J usage is TRBJ2-5; unclear D gene. Germline V gene lookup returns CDR1 SQVTM and CDR2 ANQGSEA. This CDR3 has 12 amino acids. CDR3 protein: CSIEALQQTQYF. CDR3 bases: TGCAGCATTGAAGCACTACAACAGACCCAGTACTTC. Full variable domain (remainder filled in from reference TRBV29-1 and TRBJ2-5): SAVISQKPSRDICQRGTSLTIQCQVDSQVTMMFWYRQQPGQSLTLIATANQGSEATYESGFVIDKFPISRPNLTFSTLTVSNMSPEDSSIYLCSIEALQQTQYFGPGTRLLVL.

To note about this clonotype: Mismatch with germline at one junction end may stem from a read error. The chain carries TRBV11-3 and TRBJ2-7, with TRBD1 matching over 12 bases. CDR3 length equals 15 residues. Germline V lookup: CDR1 SGHNT, CDR2 YENEEA. CDR3 residues: CASSLPGQGAREQYF. The CDR3 DNA reads as TGTGCTAGCAGCCTCCCGGGACAGGGGGCTCGGGAGCAGTACTTC.

This clonotype was picked up a small number of times. The chain employs TRBV28 and TRBJ1-2, with D tentatively TRBD1 (5 bases). The CDR3 runs 11 residues. Germline V gene sequence: CDR1 MDHEN, CDR2 SYDVKM. Trimming stripped 4 bases from V and 12 bases from J, with 12 bases between. CDR3 sequence (DNA): TGTGCCAGCAGTTGGGACGGGGACCACACCTTC. It codes for CASSWDGDHTF.

This clonotype was detected many times. V gene TRBV20-1 combines with J gene TRBJ2-5; 10 nucleotides line up with TRBD2. Germline lookup yields CDR1 DFQATT and CDR2 SNEGSKA (reference sequence). Losses at the gene ends were 8 bases for V and 5 bases for J; bases not matched to a gene: 11. This CDR3 comprises 14 residues. CDR3: CSQAGLAGVETQYF. For the CDR3, the DNA is TGCAGTCAAGCGGGGCTAGCGGGAGTGGAGACCCAGTACTTC.